Listed here are 8 T cell receptor beta chains from one sample, sequenced in a study of CD8 T cells in ankylosing spondylitis. MiXCR, run by TCRdb on the 5' RACE reads, gives a single entry per CDR3 protein. Of roughly 190,000 distinct CDR3 sequences in the sample, around 13% were seen once. The sequenced material came from blood, either unsorted or a sorted T cell fraction (not recorded which). The receptor source for this set is a male donor with ankylosing spondylitis or in good health (not recorded which).

Ten or more counts support this clonotype. The chain employs TRBV10-3 and TRBJ2-4; TRBD1 aligns across 7 bases. This CDR3 contains 16 residues. Losses at the gene ends were 5 bases for V and 0 bases for J; bases not matched to a gene: 7. The germline V gene encodes CDR1 ENHRY and CDR2 SYGVKD. The CDR3 sequence: CAISRTGNLAKNIQYF. CDR3 sequence (DNA): TGTGCCATCAGTAGGACAGGAAACTTAGCCAAAAACATTCAGTACTTC.

This clonotype was recorded many times. V and J are TRBV29-1 and TRBJ1-2; 8 nucleotides align to TRBD1. Trimming removed 6 bases from V and 3 bases from J; junction bases left unmatched: 12. Germline values: CDR1 SQVTM, CDR2 ANQGSEA. This CDR3 contains 15 residues. The CDR3 spells CSVWGPQGGDYGYTF. DNA of the CDR3: TGCAGCGTGTGGGGCCCACAGGGGGGAGACTATGGCTACACCTTC.

This clonotype was counted between two and nine times. J is TRBJ2-7 and V is TRBV6-2 or TRBV6-3, with 8 bases that match TRBD2. CDR3 length equals 15 residues. Germline CDR1 is MNHEY and CDR2 is SVGEGT. The junction had 7 bases not matched to a gene; V was cut back by 4 bases and J by 2 bases. In DNA, the CDR3 is TGTGCCAGCAGTTCCAGCGGGAGTACCCCCTACGAGCAGTACTTC. Protein product: CASSSSGSTPYEQYF.

The rearrangement joins TRBV7-9 to TRBJ2-1; either TRBD1 or TRBD2 may supply D (5 bases each). The germline CDR1 and CDR2 sequences are SEHNR and FQNEAQ (reference sequence). The CDR3 contains 17 residues. Trimming removed 5 bases at V and 4 bases at J, with 21 bases between. CDR3 sequence reads: CASSPELDGTSYNEQFF. The CDR3 DNA reads as TGTGCCAGCAGCCCAGAGCTAGACGGGACCTCTTACAATGAGCAGTTCTTC.

The V call is TRBV5-1, the J call TRBJ1-1; maybe TRBD1 (6 bases). V lost 5 bases and J lost 8, with 10 bases in between. The length of the CDR3 is 11 residues. The germline V gene has CDR1 SGHRS and CDR2 YFSETQ. CDR3 sequence reads: CASRAGEEAFF. As DNA, the CDR3 is TGCGCCAGCAGGGCAGGGGAGGAAGCTTTCTTT.

In its sample, this clonotype was seen a few times. DNA of the CDR3: TGTGCCAGCAGTCCCAGCCCCGGGACAGATCACTACGAGCAGTACTTC. Its translation: CASSPSPGTDHYEQYF. The rearrangement uses TRBV11-2 and TRBJ2-7, with 7 bases that match TRBD1. The CDR3 contains 16 residues. Unmatched junction bases numbered 14, after V lost 6 bases and J lost 3 bases. Germline CDR1 is SGHAT and CDR2 is FQNNGV.

A few counts support this clonotype. The genes are TRBV7-8 and TRBJ2-3, with D unclear. This CDR3 has 11 residues. Deletions cut 1 base from V and 8 bases from J, with 4 bases between. Germline assignment: CDR1 SGHVS and CDR2 FQNEAQ. The CDR3 DNA reads as TGTGCCAGCAGCTTAGAGGGTACGCAGTATTTT. Translated, it gives CASSLEGTQYF.

This sequence joins TRBV7-8 and TRBJ2-1, with D possibly matching TRBD2 (7 bases). Trimming cost V 5 bases and J 1 base, with 24 bases left between them. This CDR3 has 19 amino acids. Germline V gives CDR1 SGHVS, CDR2 FQNEAQ. CDR3 sequence reads: CASSLGTVRGGPSYNEQFF. The CDR3 nucleotides read TGTGCCAGCAGCCTCGGCACCGTCCGCGGGGGCCCTTCCTACAATGAGCAGTTCTTC.